Sequencing of this T cell receptor beta chain was carried out in a study of T cell clusters in autoimmune cytopenias. Study details: TRB sequencing had a median approximately 50,000 reads and about 2,500 distinct clonotypes per sample.

As to this clonotype: Antigen: not known.

This CDR3 spans 17 amino acids. Per the germline V gene, CDR1 is SGHVS and CDR2 is FNYEAQ. One tube held mixed TRB-A and TRB-B primer pools for touch-down PCR. Reprocessing the multiplex PCR reads, TCRdb reports a single entry for every CDR3 protein and omits DNA. This table holds roughly 3,800 distinct CDR3 sequences. Each sample's input was 200 to 250 ng genomic DNA, about 38,000 genome equivalents. Study results and caveats: Physiological T cell clusters of healthy donors were apparently absent in primary autoimmune cytopenia patients. TRB repertoire shifts in secondary cytopenia and chronic lymphocytic leukemia mostly reflected lymphoma, not autoimmunity.

The sequenced sample was peripheral blood. The rearrangement joins TRBV7-6 to TRBJ2-1; checking the TCRdb D call of TRBD1 is not possible without DNA. The clonotype originates from a human donor with an autoimmune cytopenia or autoimmune hepatitis (not recorded which). The CDR3: CASSPRGIRSSYNEQFF.